This entry lists 32 T cell receptor beta chains sequenced from one sample in a study of T cell responses to AZD1222 COVID-19 vaccine. TCRdb's table, derived via immunoSEQ multiplex PCR, lists solely in-frame clones and lacks some. The repertoire holds 85,000 or so clones, 80% to 95% seen once, with 11% in the top ten. This material consisted of peripheral blood, taken 28 days after the second AZD1222 dose. These receptors all come from an adult who received the AZD1222 COVID-19 vaccine.

The chain recombines TRBV11-2 with TRBJ2-3; TRBD1 aligns across 8 bases. The V and J ends lost 10 bases and 4 bases, in that order; junction bases with no gene match: 10. This CDR3 contains 14 residues. CDR1 SGHAT and CDR2 FQNNGV come from the germline V gene. The CDR3 spells CANRRQGLPDTQYF. The CDR3 region has the DNA TGTGCCAACCGTAGACAGGGGCTCCCAGATACGCAGTATTTT.

V gene TRBV28 combines with J gene TRBJ2-5, with TRBD1 matching over 7 bases. From germline, CDR1 is MDHEN and CDR2 SYDVKM. This CDR3 has 15 residues. The ends lost 6 bases at V and 2 bases at J; junction bases unmatched: 9. CDR3 nucleotide sequence: TGTGCCAGCAGCTGGGGACAGACGATACAAGAGACCCAGTACTTC. This encodes CASSWGQTIQETQYF.

The chain is built from TRBV18 and TRBJ1-5, with a possible D match to TRBD1 (5 bases). CDR1 KGHSH and CDR2 LQKENI come from the germline V gene. The CDR3 has 16 amino acids. Trimming pared 3 bases from V and 7 bases from J, leaving 19 bases between. The CDR3 DNA follows: TGTGCCAGCTCACCCAACACCCCTGGGGGACGGCAGCCCCAGCATTTT. This gives the protein CASSPNTPGGRQPQHF. Based on the CDR3 plus reference TRBV18 and TRBJ1-5, the full variable domain is NAGVMQNPRHLVRRRGQEARLRCSPMKGHSHVYWYRQLPEEGLKFMVYLQKENIIDESGMPKERFSAEFPKEGPSILRIQQVVRGDSAAYFCASSPNTPGGRQPQHFGDGTRLSIL.

The V and J genes are TRBV12-3 or TRBV12-4 and TRBJ1-6; no reliable D call. The ends were cut back, 1 base at V and 8 bases at J, with 6 bases in the middle. The CDR3 spans 13 residues. The CDR3 sequence: CASSLGSYSPLHF. The DNA of the CDR3 is TGTGCCAGCAGTTTAGGCAGTTATTCACCCCTCCACTTT.

The chain joins TRBV5-1 to TRBJ2-1, with D unresolved. CDR3 length: 13 amino acids. Germline-derived CDR1 and CDR2 are SGHRS and YFSETQ. Trimming took off 0 bases at V and 4 bases at J, with 5 bases between the two ends. In nucleotides, the CDR3 is TGCGCCAGCAGCTTGGACATTTACAATGAGCAGTTCTTC. The encoded protein is CASSLDIYNEQFF.

The chain combines TRBV28 with TRBJ2-7; D is unclear. Trimming took 2 bases from V and 5 from J, leaving 7 bases between them. There are 12 residues in the CDR3. Per germline, CDR1 MDHEN and CDR2 SYDVKM. The CDR3 DNA reads TGTGCCAGCAGTTTAGTAAGGGACGAGCAGTACTTC. Encoded protein: CASSLVRDEQYF.

The genes are TRBV9 and TRBJ1-3; D may be TRBD1 (5 bases). There are 16 residues in the CDR3. Deletions cut 0 bases from V and 4 bases from J, with 14 bases between. Germline lookup yields CDR1 SGDLS and CDR2 YYNGEE. CDR3 amino acids: CASSVGGPQAGNTIYF. Here the CDR3 DNA reads TGTGCCAGCAGCGTAGGGGGACCCCAAGCCGGAAACACCATATATTTT.

This chain connects TRBV18 to TRBJ2-7; 7 bases match TRBD2. Germline assignment: CDR1 KGHSH and CDR2 LQKENI. The CDR3 runs 14 residues. V was clipped by 6 bases and J by 2 bases; unmatched bases: 7. This CDR3 reads CASSTGGIPYEQYF. The CDR3 nucleotides are TGTGCCAGCTCGACCGGGGGGATCCCCTACGAGCAGTACTTC.

This sequence joins TRBV18 and TRBJ2-5; TRBD1 is a possible D gene (6 bases). Trimming removed 2 bases at V and 4 bases at J, with 11 bases between. The V gene's germline CDR1 is KGHSH and CDR2 LQKENI. The CDR3 is 14 amino acids. The CDR3 here is CASSPGNRVETQYF. The CDR3 region has the DNA TGTGCCAGCTCACCAGGAAACAGGGTAGAGACCCAGTACTTC.

The chain carries TRBV10-1 and TRBJ1-1, with no clear D. The CDR3 is 12 residues long. Germline V gene data show CDR1 as WNHNN and CDR2 as SYGVQD (reference sequence). The V end was cut by 3 bases, the J end by 2 bases, with 4 bases between. CDR3 amino acids: CASSDPNTEAFF. CDR3 coding DNA: TGCGCCAGCAGTGACCCAAACACTGAAGCTTTCTTT.

The V and J genes are TRBV7-2 and TRBJ1-6; D call uncertain. Germline V lookup: CDR1 SGHTA, CDR2 FQGNSA. Trimming removed 1 base from V and 1 base from J, with 5 bases in between. This CDR3 contains 15 residues. The CDR3 sequence: CASSLDGSYNSPLHF. The CDR3 DNA reads TGTGCCAGCAGCTTAGACGGTTCCTATAATTCACCCCTCCACTTT.

This sequence joins TRBV6-5 and TRBJ1-2; D unresolved. CDR3 length: 14 amino acids. The germline gives CDR1 MNHEY, CDR2 SVGAGI. The V end lost 0 bases, the J end lost 8 bases, and 13 bases lay between the germline ends. CDR3 sequence reads: CASSYSSPARGYTF. For the CDR3, the DNA is TGTGCCAGCAGTTACTCATCCCCCGCCAGAGGCTACACCTTC.

This clone was seen a few times. The rearrangement links TRBV5-1 to TRBJ2-6; no clear D gene. The CDR3 covers 14 residues. Germline V gene data show CDR1 as SGHRS and CDR2 as YFSETQ. Trimming stripped 3 bases from V and 1 base from J, with 5 bases between. The CDR3 spells CASSSRSGANVLTF. The CDR3 region has the DNA TGCGCCAGCAGCTCGAGATCTGGGGCCAACGTCCTGACTTTC.

The chain employs TRBV2 and TRBJ2-1; D is unresolved. With 6 bases removed from V and 0 bases from J, the gap between germline ends came to 12 bases. Germline V lookup: CDR1 SNHLY, CDR2 FYNNEI. The CDR3 extends over 15 amino acids. CDR3 nucleotide sequence: TGTGCCAGCAGGGCAGCCCTGGGCTCCTACAATGAGCAGTTCTTC. It yields the protein CASRAALGSYNEQFF.

This rearrangement joins TRBV12-5 to TRBJ2-7; no clear D gene. Trimming left V 2 bases short and J 7 bases short, with 18 bases between. The CDR3 runs to 15 residues. The V gene's germline CDR1 is LGHNT and CDR2 FRNRAP. The CDR3 region is CASGLWGREDQEQYF. The CDR3 DNA is TGTGCTAGTGGTTTGTGGGGAAGGGAAGACCAAGAGCAGTACTTC.

The chain uses TRBV19 and TRBJ1-5; the D is unclear. The V end was cut by 2 bases, the J end by 7 bases, with 15 bases between. This CDR3 has 15 amino acids. The germline V gene has CDR1 LNHDA and CDR2 SQIVND (reference sequence). CDR3 protein: CASSISLSVPQPQHF. CDR3 DNA sequence: TGTGCCAGTAGTATAAGCCTTAGCGTACCCCAGCCCCAGCATTTT.

The chain uses TRBV27 and TRBJ2-7; TRBD1 or TRBD2 may be the D gene (6 bases each). There are 15 residues in the CDR3. The germline gives CDR1 MNHEY, CDR2 SMNVEV (reference sequence). Trimming shortened V by 6 bases and J by 0 bases, and 15 bases separated the two germline ends. CDR3 DNA: TGTGCCAGCAGCCCCTCGGGGGACAACTCCTACGAGCAGTACTTC. Translated, it gives CASSPSGDNSYEQYF.

This clone was found once. The CDR3, as DNA: TGTGCCAGCAGCTTTTCTTTATACGAGCAGTACTTC. Encoded protein: CASSFSLYEQYF. The rearrangement joins TRBV7-2 to TRBJ2-7; no clear D. CDR3 length equals 12 residues. The germline CDR1 and CDR2 sequences are SGHTA and FQGNSA. The V gene lost 3 bases and the J gene lost 4 bases, with 7 bases spanning the gap.

CDR3 amino acids: CASRGQRINYGYTF. The CDR3 DNA sequence: TGTGCCAGTAGGGGACAGAGAATAAACTATGGCTACACCTTC. The rearrangement joins TRBV19 to TRBJ1-2; the match to TRBD1 covers 7 bases. Germline loops: CDR1 LNHDA, CDR2 SQIVND (reference sequence). After removal of 6 bases from V and 2 bases from J, the junction contained 6 bases not matched to a gene. The CDR3 is made up of 14 amino acids.

V usage is TRBV18 and J usage is TRBJ2-5; D unresolved. The CDR3 runs 12 residues. V shed 6 bases and J shed 7 bases, with 12 bases lying between them. Germline-derived CDR1 and CDR2 are KGHSH and LQKENI. CDR3: CASSTVVGTQYF. The CDR3 DNA reads as TGTGCCAGCTCCACCGTAGTGGGGACCCAGTACTTC. The full variable domain, with the rest looked up from reference TRBV18 and TRBJ2-5, is NAGVMQNPRHLVRRRGQEARLRCSPMKGHSHVYWYRQLPEEGLKFMVYLQKENIIDESGMPKERFSAEFPKEGPSILRIQQVVRGDSAAYFCASSTVVGTQYFGPGTRLLVL.

The rearrangement links TRBV5-1 to TRBJ2-5; maybe TRBD1 (5 bases). V was trimmed by 7 bases and J by 4 bases, leaving 17 bases between them. Germline V gene lookup returns CDR1 SGHRS and CDR2 YFSETQ. The CDR3 totals 14 residues. The CDR3 is CASRLQASGETQYF. The CDR3 nucleotides read TGCGCCAGCCGCCTACAGGCCTCCGGAGAGACCCAGTACTTC. Full variable domain (outside the CDR3, taken from reference TRBV5-1 and TRBJ2-5): KAGVTQTPRYLIKTRGQQVTLSCSPISGHRSVSWYQQTPGQGLQFLFEYFSETQRNKGNFPGRFSGRQFSNSRSEMNVSTLELGDSALYLCASRLQASGETQYFGPGTRLLVL.

The V gene is TRBV5-5, the J gene TRBJ1-4; 11 bases fit TRBD1. CDR1 is SGHKS and CDR2 is YYEKEE in the germline V gene (reference sequence). There are 14 residues in the CDR3. The V segment lost 3 bases and the J segment 5 bases; nucleotides outside the gene matches: 0. DNA for the CDR3: TGTGCCAGCAGCTGGACAGGGGGCAATGAAAAACTGTTTTTT. This codes for CASSWTGGNEKLFF.

The J gene is TRBJ2-1, the V gene TRBV5-6; 8 bases are shared with TRBD2. The length of the CDR3 is 15 residues. The germline V gene encodes CDR1 SGHDT and CDR2 YYEEEE. V gave up 3 bases and J gave up 6 bases; unmatched junction bases: 8. The CDR3 here is CASSSGLAGGNEQFF. CDR3 DNA: TGTGCCAGCAGCTCGGGGCTAGCGGGTGGCAATGAGCAGTTCTTC.

The chain joins TRBV6-1 to TRBJ2-7, with 7 bases fitting TRBD1. Germline CDR1 is MNHNS and CDR2 is SASEGT. This CDR3 is built from 16 residues. V was pared by 1 base and J by 6 bases, with 12 bases of the junction left unmatched. Written as DNA, the CDR3 is TGTGCCAGCAGTGAAGGGGTCGGGGACAGCTTTGTCGAGCAGTACTTC. This encodes CASSEGVGDSFVEQYF.

J is TRBJ2-2 and V is TRBV18; D gene uncertain. Germline V CDR1 and CDR2: KGHSH, LQKENI. V lost 1 base to trimming and J lost 0 bases, with 9 bases between them. This CDR3 is 16 amino acids long. CDR3 nucleotides: TGTGCCAGCTCACCACACCCCCCCTCGAACACCGGGGAGCTGTTTTTT. Amino acids: CASSPHPPSNTGELFF.

This rearrangement joins TRBV5-8 to TRBJ1-6; the D is unclear. The CDR3 contains 17 residues. Trimming took off 0 bases at V and 4 bases at J, with 14 bases between the two ends. Per the germline V gene, CDR1 is SGHTS and CDR2 is YDEGEE. DNA for the CDR3: TGTGCCAGCAGCTTGGCCGGGCGGGGTGGATATAATTCACCCCTCCACTTT. It is translated as CASSLAGRGGYNSPLHF. Complete variable domain (other parts from reference TRBV5-8 and TRBJ1-6): EAGVTQSPTHLIKTRGQQATLRCSPISGHTSVYWYQQALGLGLQFLLWYDEGEERNRGNFPPRFSGRQFPNYSSELNVNALELEDSALYLCASSLAGRGGYNSPLHFGNGTRLTVT.

The rearrangement links TRBV5-1 to TRBJ2-7; the D gene is possibly TRBD2 (5 bases). The CDR3 sequence is 14 residues long. Germline assignment: CDR1 SGHRS and CDR2 YFSETQ. V was cut by 3 bases and J by 3 bases, with 13 bases left in between. The CDR3 sequence: CASSYTLEGYEQYF. The CDR3 coding sequence is TGCGCCAGCAGCTACACCCTAGAGGGCTACGAGCAGTACTTC.

The rearrangement uses TRBV7-2 and TRBJ2-5; D tentatively reads TRBD1 or TRBD2 (6 bases each). Germline CDR1 SGHTA, CDR2 FQGNSA. Deletions cut 1 base from V and 5 bases from J, with 20 bases between. This CDR3 region has 17 residues. CDR3 residues: CASSLGTGAIGRETQYF. Here the CDR3 DNA reads TGTGCCAGCAGCTTAGGGACGGGGGCGATTGGTAGGGAGACCCAGTACTTC.

V is TRBV7-2 and J is TRBJ2-1; 8 bases are shared with TRBD2. The CDR3 is 15 amino acids. Germline CDR1 and CDR2: SGHTA and FQGNSA. V trimming: 7 bases; J trimming: 3 bases; junction bases outside the gene matches: 8. The CDR3 protein is CASTLTSAGYNEQFF. As DNA, the CDR3 is TGTGCCAGCACCTTGACTAGCGCGGGCTACAATGAGCAGTTCTTC.

The chain carries TRBV7-8 and TRBJ1-1; maybe TRBD1 (5 bases). Germline V lookup: CDR1 SGHVS, CDR2 FQNEAQ. This CDR3 is built from 13 residues. V shed 3 bases and J shed 5 bases, with 10 bases lying between them. CDR3 sequence reads: CASSLGGRTEAFF. The CDR3 DNA reads as TGTGCCAGCAGCTTGGGGGGGAGAACTGAAGCTTTCTTT.

The chain uses TRBV27 and TRBJ1-6, with TRBD1 identical over 9 bases. Germline-derived CDR1 and CDR2 are MNHEY and SMNVEV (reference sequence). The CDR3 is 15 amino acids. Germline trimming cut 7 bases from V and 7 bases from J; bases unmatched to any gene: 8. As DNA, the CDR3 is TGTGCCAGCACGCCCGGGACAGGGCGAAATTCACCCCTCCACTTT. As protein: CASTPGTGRNSPLHF.

DNA of the CDR3: TGTGCCAGCAGCAGGGACAGGGACTCACCCCTCCACTTT. Protein sequence: CASSRDRDSPLHF. The chain recombines TRBV5-8 with TRBJ1-6; 9 bases fit TRBD1. Per germline, CDR1 SGHTS and CDR2 YDEGEE. The CDR3 sequence is 13 residues long. Losses at the gene ends were 4 bases for V and 10 bases for J; bases not matched to a gene: 3.